Sequencing of this TCR beta chain was carried out in a study of PD-1 blockade in classical Hodgkin lymphoma. Across the whole study: Administration of nivolumab to patients was at 3 mg/kg intravenously every 2 weeks.

Clones were sequenced by immunoSEQ multiplex PCR, and TCRdb holds only the in-frame ones, with some missing. The profile shows approximately 39,000 clones, 70% to 85% of them singletons. Specified time point: cycle 4 day 1 (C4D1), after more than five weeks of nivolumab. Every patient experienced relapse after autologous stem cell transplantation, and brentuximab vedotin exposure varied. General study points: Newly diagnosed patients were reported to exhibit reduced baseline TCR diversity relative to healthy donors. Complete responders started with a diversity level that resembled newly diagnosed patients at baseline. Prior therapy or disease activity may underlie the repertoire differences, whose causes remain undefined.

Remarks on this clone: What it binds is unknown.

V was shortened by 1 base and J by 7 bases, with 20 bases between the two germline ends. In germline, CDR1 is SGHTA, CDR2 FQGNSA. The CDR3 runs to 16 residues. This chain joins TRBV7-2 and TRBJ2-7; D is uncertain. The sample was peripheral blood mononuclear cells (PBMCs), taken before the fourth cycle of nivolumab. The sequence was obtained from a human donor with classical Hodgkin lymphoma. In DNA, the CDR3 is TGTGCCAGCAGCTTAGACATCTTATTAGGGCCCTTTGAGCAGTACTTC. Translating gives CASSLDILLGPFEQYF.